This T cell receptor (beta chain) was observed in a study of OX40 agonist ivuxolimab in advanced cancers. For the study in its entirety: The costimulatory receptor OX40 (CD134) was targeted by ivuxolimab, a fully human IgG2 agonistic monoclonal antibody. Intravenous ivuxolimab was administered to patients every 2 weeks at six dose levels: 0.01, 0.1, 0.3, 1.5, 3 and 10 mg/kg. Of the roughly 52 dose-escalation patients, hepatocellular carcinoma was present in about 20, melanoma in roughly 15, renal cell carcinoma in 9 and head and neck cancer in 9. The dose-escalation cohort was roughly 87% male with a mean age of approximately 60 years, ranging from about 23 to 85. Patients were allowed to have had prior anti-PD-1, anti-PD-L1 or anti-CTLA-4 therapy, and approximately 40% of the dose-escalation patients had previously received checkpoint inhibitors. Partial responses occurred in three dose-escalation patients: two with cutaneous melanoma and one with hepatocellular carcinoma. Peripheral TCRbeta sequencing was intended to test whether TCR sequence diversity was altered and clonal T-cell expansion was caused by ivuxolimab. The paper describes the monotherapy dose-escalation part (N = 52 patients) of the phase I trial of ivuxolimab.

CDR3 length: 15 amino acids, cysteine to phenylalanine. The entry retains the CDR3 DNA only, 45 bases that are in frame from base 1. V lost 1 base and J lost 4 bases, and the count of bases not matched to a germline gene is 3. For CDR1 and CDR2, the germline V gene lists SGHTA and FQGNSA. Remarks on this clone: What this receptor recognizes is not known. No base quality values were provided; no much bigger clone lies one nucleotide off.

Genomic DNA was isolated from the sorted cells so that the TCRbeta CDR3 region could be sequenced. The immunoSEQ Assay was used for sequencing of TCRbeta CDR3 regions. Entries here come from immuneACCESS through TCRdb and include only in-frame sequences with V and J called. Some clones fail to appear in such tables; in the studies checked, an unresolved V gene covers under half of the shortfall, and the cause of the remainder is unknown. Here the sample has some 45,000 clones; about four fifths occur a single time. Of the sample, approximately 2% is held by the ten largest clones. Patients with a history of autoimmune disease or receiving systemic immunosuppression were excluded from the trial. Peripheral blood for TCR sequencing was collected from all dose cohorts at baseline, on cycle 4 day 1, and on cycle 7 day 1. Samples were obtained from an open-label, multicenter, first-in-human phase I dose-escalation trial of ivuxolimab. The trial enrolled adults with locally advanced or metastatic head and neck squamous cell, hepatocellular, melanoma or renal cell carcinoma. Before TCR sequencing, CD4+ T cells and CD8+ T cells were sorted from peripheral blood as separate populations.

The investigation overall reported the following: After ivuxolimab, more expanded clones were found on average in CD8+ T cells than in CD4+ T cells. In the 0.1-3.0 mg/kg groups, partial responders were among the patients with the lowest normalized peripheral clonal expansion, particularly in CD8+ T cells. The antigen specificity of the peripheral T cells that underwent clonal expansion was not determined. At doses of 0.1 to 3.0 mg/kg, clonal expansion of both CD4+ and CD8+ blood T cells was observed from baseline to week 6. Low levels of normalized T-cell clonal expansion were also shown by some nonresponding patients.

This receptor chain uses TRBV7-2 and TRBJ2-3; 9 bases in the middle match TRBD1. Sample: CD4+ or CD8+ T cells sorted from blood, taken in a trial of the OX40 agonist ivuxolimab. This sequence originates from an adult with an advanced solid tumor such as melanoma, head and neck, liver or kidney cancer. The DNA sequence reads TGTGCCAGCAGCTTAGTACAGGGGGCAGCAGATACGCAGTATTTT. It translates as CASSLVQGAADTQYF.